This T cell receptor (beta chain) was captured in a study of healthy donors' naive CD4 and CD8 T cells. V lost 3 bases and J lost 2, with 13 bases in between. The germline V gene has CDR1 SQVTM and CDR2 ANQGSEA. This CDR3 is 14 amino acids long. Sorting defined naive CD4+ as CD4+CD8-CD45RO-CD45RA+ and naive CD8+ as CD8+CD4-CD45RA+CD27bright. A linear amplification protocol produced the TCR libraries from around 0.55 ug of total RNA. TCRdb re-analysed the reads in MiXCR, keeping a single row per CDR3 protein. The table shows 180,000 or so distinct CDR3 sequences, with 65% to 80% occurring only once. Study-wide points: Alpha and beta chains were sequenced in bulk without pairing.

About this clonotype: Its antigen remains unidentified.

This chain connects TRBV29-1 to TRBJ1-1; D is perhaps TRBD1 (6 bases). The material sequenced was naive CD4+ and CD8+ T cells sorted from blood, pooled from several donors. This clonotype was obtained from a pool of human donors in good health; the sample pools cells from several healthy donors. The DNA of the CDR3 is TGCAGCGTTGAGGGACATCCCCTAAACACTGAAGCTTTCTTT. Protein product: CSVEGHPLNTEAFF.